This TCR beta chain was retrieved from a study of human T cells and chemical hapten exposure. This clonotype was recorded at least ten times. TCRdb redid the calling of the RACE reads with MiXCR, one entry per CDR3 protein. The repertoire holds around 85,000 distinct CDR3 sequences, with over 10% as singletons. CDR1 is SNHLY, CDR2 FYNNEI, per germline. The CDR3 contains 15 residues. V lost 1 base to trimming and J lost 5 bases, with 12 bases between them. Regarding time point: patch test 3, about 24 weeks after DPC sensitization. Treatment defined: therapeutic diphenylcyclopropenone sensitization with weekly scalp DPC.

This chain connects TRBV2 to TRBJ1-3, with TRBD1 as a possible D gene (6 bases). This receptor was identified in a woman between 50 and 59 years old with alopecia areata. Some clones in this sample may be carry-over from other donors' samples. The source material was whole blood, sampled in connection with sensitization to the hapten diphenylcyclopropenone (DPC). CDR3 sequence: CASSEVRGRRNTIYF. DNA of the CDR3: TGTGCCAGCAGTGAAGTAAGGGGGAGAAGAAACACCATATATTTT.